This note documents a single T cell receptor (beta chain) sequence. Source study methods: Reference gene primer amplification in the assay estimated nucleated cell counts. TCRdb's copy holds only in-frame clones and misses some; the assay was immunoSEQ multiplex PCR. V, J and clone size derive from that table, while D and trimming were established from the DNA sequence. Altogether just under 45,000 clones are present, about 90% being singletons, with the ten largest covering roughly 1.4%. Trimming left V 7 bases short and J 5 bases short, with 20 bases between. Germline values: CDR1 SGHTA, CDR2 FQGNSA. The CDR3 totals 15 residues. The data belong to a study of blood T cell repertoires in COVID-19. The overall study: Samples representing acute and convalescent COVID-19 were sourced from the United States, Italy and Spain. PBMCs, B-cell-depleted T cells, or T cells were the source of the cDNA or gDNA that made up the material.

Sequences were obtained from peripheral blood. The chain carries TRBV7-2 and TRBJ1-1; D possibly corresponds to TRBD1 (6 bases). This sequence originates from a woman aged 40 to 50 with acute or convalescent COVID-19. The CDR3 loop is CASNSRGSRGTEAFF. The CDR3 coding sequence is TGTGCCAGCAACTCGAGAGGGTCCAGGGGTACTGAAGCTTTCTTT.